What follows is one T cell receptor (beta chain) and its context. Its antigen is unidentified. These data belong to a study of radiotherapy plus CTLA-4 blockade in lung cancer. Turning to the study itself: Disease control was achieved by about 34% of patients, and objective responses by over 15%.

Germline CDR1 SGHDN, CDR2 FVKESK. J gave up 4 bases and V 0 bases, and 9 bases lay outside the gene matches. The CDR3 sequence is 17 residues long. Some clones are missing from TCRdb's copy, which holds only in-frame ones; the method was immunoSEQ multiplex PCR. This table has some 96,000 clones, 88% appearing once. Lung cancer patients with chemo-refractory metastatic non-small-cell disease were given focal radiation plus CTLA-4 blockade with ipilimumab. Whole-study findings and limits: Following radiotherapy plus ipilimumab, tumor-derived TCR clones expanded in the blood.

The receptor was derived from a human donor with non-small cell lung cancer that progressed on radiotherapy plus ipilimumab. The rearrangement links TRBV14 to TRBJ2-1; 7 positions agree with TRBD2. Here the sequenced sample was peripheral blood, taken from a patient treated with radiotherapy plus ipilimumab. The CDR3 DNA reads as TGTGCCAGCAGCCAAGATTCTGTGGGGCGGGGGTACAATGAGCAGTTCTTC. Its translation: CASSQDSVGRGYNEQFF. Looking up the rest from reference TRBV14 and TRBJ2-1 gives the full variable domain: EAGVTQFPSHSVIEKGQTVTLRCDPISGHDNLYWYRRVMGKEIKFLLHFVKESKQDESGMPNNRFLAERTGGTYSTLKVQPAELEDSGVYFCASSQDSVGRGYNEQFFGPGTRLTVL.